These 17 T cell receptor beta chains originate from one sample sequenced in a study of blood T cell repertoires in COVID-19. The method was immunoSEQ multiplex PCR; TCRdb's version includes in-frame clones alone and lacks a portion of them. The sample contains approximately 150,000 clones, approximately 91% of which appear only once. Sample: peripheral blood. Source of these receptors: a man between 18 and 35 years old with COVID-19, enrolled during active disease.

The chain carries TRBV18 and TRBJ1-4; D not resolved. Germline V lookup: CDR1 KGHSH, CDR2 LQKENI. This CDR3 contains 16 residues. V was shortened by 3 bases and J by 0 bases, with 11 bases between the two germline ends. CDR3 residues: CASSPRRHPTNEKLFF. In nucleotides, the CDR3 is TGTGCCAGCTCACCTCGCCGACACCCAACTAATGAAAAACTGTTTTTT.

V and J are TRBV20-1 and TRBJ1-2; D unclear. Germline loops: CDR1 DFQATT, CDR2 SNEGSKA (reference sequence). The CDR3 contains 12 residues. The ends were cut back, 3 bases at V and 2 bases at J, with 7 bases in the middle. CDR3 sequence reads: CSASFGNYGYTF. CDR3 DNA: TGCAGTGCTAGTTTTGGCAACTATGGCTACACCTTC.

This clone has just one count. The V and J genes are TRBV28 and TRBJ2-7; TRBD2 matches 13 bases. CDR1 is MDHEN and CDR2 is SYDVKM in the germline V gene. V trimming: 5 bases; J trimming: 3 bases; junction bases outside the gene matches: 1. CDR3 size: 14 residues. This CDR3 reads CASSGLAGVYEQYF. CDR3 nucleotides: TGTGCCAGCAGTGGACTAGCGGGAGTCTACGAGCAGTACTTC.

The CDR3 here is CASSGPTIFSSYNEQFF. Here the CDR3 DNA reads TGTGCCAGCAGTGGCCCTACCATTTTCTCCTCCTACAATGAGCAGTTCTTC. The J gene is TRBJ2-1, the V gene TRBV2; D is uncertain. This CDR3 comprises 17 residues. Between the trimmed V and J ends, which lost 4 bases and 0 bases, there was a span of 16 bases. Germline V gene sequence: CDR1 SNHLY, CDR2 FYNNEI.

This clone was detected only once. This chain joins TRBV19 and TRBJ2-7; D call uncertain. The germline gives CDR1 LNHDA, CDR2 SQIVND (reference sequence). This CDR3 has 14 amino acids. V dropped 2 bases and J dropped 2 bases, with 10 bases sitting between them. In DNA form, the CDR3 reads TGTGCCAGTAGTATAAGAGACTTCCCCTACGAGCAGTACTTC. Protein product: CASSIRDFPYEQYF. Variable domain in full (rest from reference TRBV19 and TRBJ2-7): DGGITQSPKYLFRKEGQNVTLSCEQNLNHDAMYWYRQDPGQGLRLIYYSQIVNDFQKGDIAEGYSVSREKKESFPLTVTSAQKNPTAFYLCASSIRDFPYEQYFGPGTRLTVT.

This clone was seen a handful of times. This chain connects TRBV5-1 to TRBJ2-3, with 9 bases aligning to TRBD2. Germline CDR1 is SGHRS and CDR2 is YFSETQ. Losses at the gene ends were 0 bases for V and 4 bases for J; bases not matched to a gene: 3. This CDR3 comprises 15 residues. CDR3 in amino acids: CASSLGAGGADTQYF. The CDR3 DNA reads as TGCGCCAGCAGCTTGGGAGCGGGAGGCGCAGATACGCAGTATTTT.

The rearrangement uses TRBV7-2 and TRBJ2-5; 9 bases fit TRBD2. The CDR3 runs to 17 residues. In germline, CDR1 is SGHTA, CDR2 FQGNSA. V shed 4 bases, J shed 1 base, and the junction held 10 bases outside the gene matches. CDR3: CASSSTGSGRPQETQYF. DNA for the CDR3: TGTGCCAGCAGCTCCACAGGGAGCGGGAGGCCCCAAGAGACCCAGTACTTC.

The CDR3 loop reads CASSFRTGELFF. Written as DNA, the CDR3 is TGTGCCAGCAGTTTTCGCACCGGGGAGCTGTTTTTT. The genes are TRBV27 and TRBJ2-2; D ambiguous. CDR3 size: 12 residues. The germline V gene encodes CDR1 MNHEY and CDR2 SMNVEV (reference sequence). The V and J ends lost 3 bases and 4 bases respectively, with 3 bases between them.

V is TRBV27 and J is TRBJ1-5, with a possible D match to TRBD1 (6 bases). Germline V gene lookup returns CDR1 MNHEY and CDR2 SMNVEV (reference sequence). Trimming removed 8 bases at V and 3 bases at J, with 11 bases between. This CDR3 region has 13 residues. The CDR3 loop is CASSGVANQPQHF. The CDR3 nucleotides are TGTGCCAGCTCAGGGGTTGCCAATCAGCCCCAGCATTTT.

This chain links TRBV15 with TRBJ1-5; 8 bases are a match to TRBD1. The CDR3 has 15 residues. Germline V gene sequence: CDR1 LNHNV, CDR2 YYDKDF (reference sequence). Trimming removed 6 bases from V and 6 bases from J; junction bases left unmatched: 10. The CDR3 sequence is CATSPLRGQGQPQHF. CDR3 nucleotides: TGTGCCACCAGTCCCCTCAGGGGGCAGGGTCAGCCCCAGCATTTT.

Points on this clone: At one boundary the junction diverges from the germline segment, which might be a read error. V and J are TRBV5-8 and TRBJ1-4, with 11 bases fitting TRBD1. The CDR3 is made up of 16 amino acids. The germline V gene has CDR1 SGHTS and CDR2 YDEGEE. CDR3 protein: CASSVGTGGSREKLLF. In DNA, the CDR3 is TGTGCCAGCAGCGTCGGGACAGGGGGAAGTCGGGAAAAACTGCTTTTT. The complete variable domain, with remaining parts taken from reference TRBV5-8 and TRBJ1-4, reads EAGVTQSPTHLIKTRGQQATLRCSPISGHTSVYWYQQALGLGLQFLLWYDEGEERNRGNFPPRFSGRQFPNYSSELNVNALELEDSALYLCASSVGTGGSREKLLFGSGTQLSVL.

The chain uses TRBV4-2 and TRBJ2-1, with D unclear. Between the trimmed V and J ends, which lost 1 base and 4 bases, there was a span of 2 bases. The CDR3 length is 12 residues. Germline V lookup: CDR1 LGHNA, CDR2 YNFKEQ. DNA of the CDR3: TGTGCCAGCAGCCAAGTATACAATGAGCAGTTCTTC. Amino acids: CASSQVYNEQFF.

This CDR3 reads CASSSTGGAYSNQPQHF. The CDR3 DNA sequence: TGTGCCAGCAGTTCGACAGGGGGCGCATATAGCAATCAGCCCCAGCATTTT. The chain joins TRBV27 to TRBJ1-5, with 10 bases lining up with TRBD1. The CDR3 is made up of 17 amino acids. Germline V gene lookup returns CDR1 MNHEY and CDR2 SMNVEV (reference sequence). V lost 4 bases to trimming and J lost 0 bases; unmatched junction nucleotides: 6.

In this sample, this clone turned up once. The chain combines TRBV7-2 with TRBJ1-5, with D perhaps TRBD1 (5 bases). Trimming took off 3 bases at V and 3 bases at J, with 12 bases between the two ends. The germline CDR1 and CDR2 sequences are SGHTA and FQGNSA. This CDR3 comprises 15 residues. CDR3 loop: CASSFDSSPNQPQHF. In nucleotides, the CDR3 is TGTGCCAGCAGCTTCGACAGTTCCCCCAATCAGCCCCAGCATTTT.

This clone was counted between two and nine times. The chain joins TRBV11-2 to TRBJ1-1; possible D gene TRBD1, 5 bases. The CDR3 consists of 15 residues. Trimming removed 1 base at V and 3 bases at J, with 12 bases between. Germline V CDR1 and CDR2: SGHAT, FQNNGV. CDR3 sequence: CASSLGQGGHTEAFF. CDR3 bases: TGTGCCAGCAGCTTAGGGCAGGGAGGACACACTGAAGCTTTCTTT.

The chain joins TRBV13 to TRBJ1-2; D is undetermined. The CDR3 covers 15 residues. V dropped 3 bases and J dropped 6 bases, with 17 bases sitting between them. Germline V CDR1 and CDR2: PRHDT, FYEKMQ (reference sequence). This CDR3 reads CASSFGRGRNNGYTF. CDR3 DNA sequence: TGTGCCAGCAGCTTCGGACGGGGAAGAAATAATGGCTACACCTTC.

There are a few counts of this clone. The chain carries TRBV11-2 and TRBJ2-7, with 10 bases aligning to TRBD2. Per the germline V gene, CDR1 is SGHAT and CDR2 is FQNNGV. V shed 3 bases, J shed 0 bases, and the junction held 5 bases outside the gene matches. The CDR3 spans 16 residues. The CDR3 DNA is TGTGCCAGCAGCTTCCTAGCGGGGGTGAGCTCCTACGAGCAGTACTTC. Its protein product is CASSFLAGVSSYEQYF.